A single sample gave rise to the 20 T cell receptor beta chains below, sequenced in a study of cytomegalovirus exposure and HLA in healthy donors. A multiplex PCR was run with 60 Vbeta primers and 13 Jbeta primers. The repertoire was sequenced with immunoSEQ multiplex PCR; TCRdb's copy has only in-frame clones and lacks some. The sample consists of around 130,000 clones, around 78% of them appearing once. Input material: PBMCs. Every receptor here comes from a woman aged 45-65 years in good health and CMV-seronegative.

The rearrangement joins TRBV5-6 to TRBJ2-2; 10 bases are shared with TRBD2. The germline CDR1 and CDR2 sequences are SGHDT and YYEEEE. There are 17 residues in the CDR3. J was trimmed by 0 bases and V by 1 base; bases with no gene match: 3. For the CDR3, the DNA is TGTGCCAGCAGCTTGTCGACTAGCGGGTCGAACACCGGGGAGCTGTTTTTT. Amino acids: CASSLSTSGSNTGELFF.

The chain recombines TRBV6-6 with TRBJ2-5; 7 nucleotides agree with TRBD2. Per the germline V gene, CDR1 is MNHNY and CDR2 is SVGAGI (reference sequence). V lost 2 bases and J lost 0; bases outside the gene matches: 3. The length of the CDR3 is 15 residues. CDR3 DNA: TGTGCCAGCAGTTACATAGCGGGCCACCAAGAGACCCAGTACTTC. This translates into CASSYIAGHQETQYF.

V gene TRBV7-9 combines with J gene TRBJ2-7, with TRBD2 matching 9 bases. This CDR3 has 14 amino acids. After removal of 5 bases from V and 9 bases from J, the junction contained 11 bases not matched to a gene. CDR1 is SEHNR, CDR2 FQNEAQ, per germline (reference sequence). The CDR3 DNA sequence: TGTGCCAGCAGCCGTAGCGGGAGCCGTCGGGGGCAGTACGTC. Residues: CASSRSGSRRGQYV.

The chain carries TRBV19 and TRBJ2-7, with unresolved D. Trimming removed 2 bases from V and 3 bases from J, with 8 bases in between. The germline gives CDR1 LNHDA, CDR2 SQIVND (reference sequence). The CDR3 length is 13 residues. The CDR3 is CASSINRNYEQYF. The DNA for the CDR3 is TGTGCCAGTAGTATAAACAGAAACTACGAGCAGTACTTC.

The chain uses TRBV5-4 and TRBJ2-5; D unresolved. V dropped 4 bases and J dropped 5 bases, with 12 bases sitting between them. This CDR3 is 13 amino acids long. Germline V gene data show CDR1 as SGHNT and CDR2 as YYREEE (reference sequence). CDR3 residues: CASSPSEWETQYF. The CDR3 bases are TGTGCCAGCAGCCCGTCCGAGTGGGAGACCCAGTACTTC.

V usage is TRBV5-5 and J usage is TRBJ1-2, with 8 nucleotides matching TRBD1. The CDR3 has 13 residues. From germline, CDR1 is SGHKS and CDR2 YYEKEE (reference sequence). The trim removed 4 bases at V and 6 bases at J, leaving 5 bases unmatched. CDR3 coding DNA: TGTGCCAGCAGCCCGTGGACAGGGAATGGCTACACCTTC. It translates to CASSPWTGNGYTF.

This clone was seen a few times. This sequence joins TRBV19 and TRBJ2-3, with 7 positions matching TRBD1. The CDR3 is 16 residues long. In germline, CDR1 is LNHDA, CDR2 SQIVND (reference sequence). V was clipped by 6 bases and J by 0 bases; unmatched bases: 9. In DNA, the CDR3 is TGTGCCAGTAGCCCGGTGGGACAGACTAGCACAGATACGCAGTATTTT. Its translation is CASSPVGQTSTDTQYF.

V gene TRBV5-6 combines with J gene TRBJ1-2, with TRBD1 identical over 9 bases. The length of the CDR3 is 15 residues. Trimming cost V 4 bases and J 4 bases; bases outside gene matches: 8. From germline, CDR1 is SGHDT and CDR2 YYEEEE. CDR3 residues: CASSPDRGFSYGYTF. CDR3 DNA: TGTGCCAGCAGCCCGGACAGGGGTTTCTCCTATGGCTACACCTTC.

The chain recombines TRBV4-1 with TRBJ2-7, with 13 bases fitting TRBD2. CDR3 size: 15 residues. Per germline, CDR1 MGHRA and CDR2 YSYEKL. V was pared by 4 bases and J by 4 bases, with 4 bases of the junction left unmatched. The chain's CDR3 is CASSPLAGGPYEQYF. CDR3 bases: TGCGCCAGCAGCCCACTAGCGGGAGGGCCGTACGAGCAGTACTTC.

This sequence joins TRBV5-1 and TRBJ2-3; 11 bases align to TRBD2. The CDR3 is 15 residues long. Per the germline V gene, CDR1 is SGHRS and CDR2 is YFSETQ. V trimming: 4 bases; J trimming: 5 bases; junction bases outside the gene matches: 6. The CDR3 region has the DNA TGCGCCAGCAGCACCGGGACTAGCGGTCGAGATACGCAGTATTTT. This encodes CASSTGTSGRDTQYF. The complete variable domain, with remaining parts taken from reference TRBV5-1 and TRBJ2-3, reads KAGVTQTPRYLIKTRGQQVTLSCSPISGHRSVSWYQQTPGQGLQFLFEYFSETQRNKGNFPGRFSGRQFSNSRSEMNVSTLELGDSALYLCASSTGTSGRDTQYFGPGTRLTVL.

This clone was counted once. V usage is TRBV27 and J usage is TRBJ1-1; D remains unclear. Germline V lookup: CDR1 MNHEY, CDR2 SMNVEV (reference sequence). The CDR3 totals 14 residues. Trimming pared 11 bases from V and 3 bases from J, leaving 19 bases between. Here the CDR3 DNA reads TGTGCCCTCACGGGGAGCAGCACATACACTGAAGCTTTCTTT. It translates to CALTGSSTYTEAFF.

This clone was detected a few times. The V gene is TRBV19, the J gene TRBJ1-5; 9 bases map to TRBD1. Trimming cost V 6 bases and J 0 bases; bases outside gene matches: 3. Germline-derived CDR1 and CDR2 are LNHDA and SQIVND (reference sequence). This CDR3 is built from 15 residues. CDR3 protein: CASRTTGGSNQPQHF. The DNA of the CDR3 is TGTGCCAGTAGGACGACAGGGGGTAGCAATCAGCCCCAGCATTTT.

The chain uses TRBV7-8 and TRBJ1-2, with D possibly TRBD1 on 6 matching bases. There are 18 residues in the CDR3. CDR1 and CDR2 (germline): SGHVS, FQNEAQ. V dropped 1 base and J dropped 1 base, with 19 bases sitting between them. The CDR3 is CASSLEGSAGGSNYGYTF. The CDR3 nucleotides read TGTGCCAGCAGCTTAGAGGGTTCGGCGGGGGGCAGTAACTATGGCTACACCTTC. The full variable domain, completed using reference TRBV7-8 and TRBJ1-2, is GAGVSQSPRYKVAKRGQDVALRCDPISGHVSLFWYQQALGQGPEFLTYFQNEAQLDKSGLPSDRFFAERPEGSVSTLKIQRTQQEDSAVYLCASSLEGSAGGSNYGYTFGSGTRLTVV.

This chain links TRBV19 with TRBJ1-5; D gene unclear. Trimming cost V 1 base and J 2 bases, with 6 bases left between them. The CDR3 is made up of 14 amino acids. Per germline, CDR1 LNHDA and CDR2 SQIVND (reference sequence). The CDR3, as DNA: TGTGCCAGTAGTATAGGGAGTGGCAATCAGCCCCAGCATTTT. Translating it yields CASSIGSGNQPQHF.

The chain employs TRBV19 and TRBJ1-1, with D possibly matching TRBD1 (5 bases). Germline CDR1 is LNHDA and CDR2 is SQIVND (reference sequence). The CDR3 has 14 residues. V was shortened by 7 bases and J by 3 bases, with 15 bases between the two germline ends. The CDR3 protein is CASTSGFSDTEAFF. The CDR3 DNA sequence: TGTGCCAGTACATCAGGGTTTTCCGACACTGAAGCTTTCTTT.

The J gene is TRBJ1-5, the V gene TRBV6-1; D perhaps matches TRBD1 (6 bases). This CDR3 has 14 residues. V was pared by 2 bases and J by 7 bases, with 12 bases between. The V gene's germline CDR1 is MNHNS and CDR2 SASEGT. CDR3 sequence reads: CASSEIQGNQPQHF. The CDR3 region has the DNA TGTGCCAGCAGTGAAATACAGGGAAACCAGCCCCAGCATTTT.

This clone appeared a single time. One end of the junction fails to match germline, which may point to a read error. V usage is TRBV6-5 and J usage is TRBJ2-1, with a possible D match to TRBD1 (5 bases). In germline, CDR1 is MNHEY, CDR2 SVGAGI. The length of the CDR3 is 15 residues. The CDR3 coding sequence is TGTGCCAGCAGTTACTCTCCAGGGTTCTACAATGAGCAGCTCTTC. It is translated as CASSYSPGFYNEQLF.

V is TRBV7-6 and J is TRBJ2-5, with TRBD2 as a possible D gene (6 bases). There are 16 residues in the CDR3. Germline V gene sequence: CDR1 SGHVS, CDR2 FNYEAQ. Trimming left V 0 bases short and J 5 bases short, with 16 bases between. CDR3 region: CASSLARGSGRETQYF. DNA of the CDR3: TGTGCCAGCAGCTTAGCGCGGGGAAGCGGGCGCGAGACCCAGTACTTC.

CDR3 sequence (DNA): TGTGCCAGTAAGGTCAAGAGCGGGAGGTCTGGGTACAATGAGCAGTTCTTC. This sequence encodes CASKVKSGRSGYNEQFF. The V call is TRBV19, the J call TRBJ2-1; 9 bases match TRBD2. J lost 4 bases, V lost 7 bases, and 14 bases had no gene match. This CDR3 region has 17 residues. Germline V gene lookup returns CDR1 LNHDA and CDR2 SQIVND (reference sequence).

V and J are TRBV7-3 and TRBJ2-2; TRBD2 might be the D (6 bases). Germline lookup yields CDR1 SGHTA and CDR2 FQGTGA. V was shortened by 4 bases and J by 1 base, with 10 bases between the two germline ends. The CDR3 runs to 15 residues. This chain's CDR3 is CASSSAGRNTGELFF. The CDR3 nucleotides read TGTGCCAGCAGCTCGGCGGGGAGGAACACCGGGGAGCTGTTTTTT.